One TCR beta chain is described in this entry. The CDR3 consists of 13 residues. The germline V gene has CDR1 SGHDT and CDR2 YYEEEE. Trimming cost V 0 bases and J 7 bases; bases outside gene matches: 0. The data were obtained in a study of blood T cell repertoires in COVID-19. The table came from immunoSEQ multiplex PCR; TCRdb's copy has only in-frame clones and leaves some out. The table records 250,000 to 300,000 clones, approximately 84% of them present only once. The chain uses TRBV5-6 and TRBJ2-7, with 11 bases lining up with TRBD2. The source is a man between 18 and 35 years old who had recovered from COVID-19. Sequencing used PBMCs or T cells enriched from blood (not recorded which). The CDR3 DNA reads TGTGCCAGCAGCTTGGTAGCGGGAGGGGAGCAGTACTTC. Translating gives CASSLVAGGEQYF.